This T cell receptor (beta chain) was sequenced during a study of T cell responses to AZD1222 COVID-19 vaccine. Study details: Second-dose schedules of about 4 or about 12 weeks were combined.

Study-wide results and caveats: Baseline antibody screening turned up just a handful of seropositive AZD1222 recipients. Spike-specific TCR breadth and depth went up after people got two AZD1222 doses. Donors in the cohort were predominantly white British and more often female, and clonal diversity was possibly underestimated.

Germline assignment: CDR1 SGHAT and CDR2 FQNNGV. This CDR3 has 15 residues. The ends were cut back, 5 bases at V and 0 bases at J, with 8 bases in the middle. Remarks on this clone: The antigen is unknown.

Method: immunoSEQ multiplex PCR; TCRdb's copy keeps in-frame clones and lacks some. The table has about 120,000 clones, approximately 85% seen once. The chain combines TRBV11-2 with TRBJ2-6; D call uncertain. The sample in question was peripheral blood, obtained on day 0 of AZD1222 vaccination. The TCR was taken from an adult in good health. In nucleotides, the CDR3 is TGTGCCAGCAGCCTCGATAGCTCTGGGGCCAACGTCCTGACTTTC. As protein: CASSLDSSGANVLTF.